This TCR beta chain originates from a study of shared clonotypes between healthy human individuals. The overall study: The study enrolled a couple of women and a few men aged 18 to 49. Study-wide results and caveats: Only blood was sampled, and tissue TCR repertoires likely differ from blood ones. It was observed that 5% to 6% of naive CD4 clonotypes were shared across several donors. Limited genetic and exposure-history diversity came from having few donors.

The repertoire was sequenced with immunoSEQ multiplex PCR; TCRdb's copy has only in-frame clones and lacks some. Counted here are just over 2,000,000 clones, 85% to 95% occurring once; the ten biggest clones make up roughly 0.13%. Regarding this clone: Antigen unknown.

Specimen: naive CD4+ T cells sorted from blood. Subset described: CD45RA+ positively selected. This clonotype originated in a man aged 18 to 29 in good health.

CDR3 loop: CASSVTSSYEQYF. In nucleotides, the CDR3 is TGTGCCAGCAGTGTGACTAGCAGCTACGAGCAGTACTTC. The chain recombines TRBV6-1 with TRBJ2-7; TRBD2 agrees at 7 bases. The CDR3 spans 13 residues. Trimming at V came to 4 bases and at J to 3 bases, leaving 3 bases not matched to a gene. Per the germline V gene, CDR1 is MNHNS and CDR2 is SASEGT.